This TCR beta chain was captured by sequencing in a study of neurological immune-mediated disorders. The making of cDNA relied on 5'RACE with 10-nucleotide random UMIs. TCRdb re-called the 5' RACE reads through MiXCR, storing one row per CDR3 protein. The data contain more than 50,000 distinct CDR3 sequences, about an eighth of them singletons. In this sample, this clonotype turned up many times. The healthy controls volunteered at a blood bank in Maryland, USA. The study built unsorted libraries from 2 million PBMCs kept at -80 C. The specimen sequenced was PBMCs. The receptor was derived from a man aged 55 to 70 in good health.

The CDR3 protein is CASSSQGAYDGYTF. DNA of the CDR3: TGTGCCAGCAGTAGCCAGGGGGCGTATGATGGCTACACCTTC. The rearrangement joins TRBV6-5 to TRBJ1-2, with 8 bases matching TRBD1. Germline V gene data show CDR1 as MNHEY and CDR2 as SVGAGI. This CDR3 comprises 14 residues. Unmatched junction bases numbered 8, after V lost 5 bases and J lost 6 bases.